The present TCR beta chain was sequenced within a study of blood T cell repertoires in COVID-19. The overall study: From T cells, B-cell-depleted T cells, or PBMCs came the material, which was cDNA or gDNA.

Generated by immunoSEQ multiplex PCR, the TCRdb table keeps only in-frame clones and is missing some. This sample yields about 160,000 clones, of which 80% to 85% are seen a single time; roughly 9.5% belongs to the top ten. Trimming removed 3 bases at V and 15 bases at J, with 21 bases between. The germline V gene encodes CDR1 LGHNA and CDR2 YNFKEQ. This CDR3 is 15 amino acids long. The chain carries TRBV4-2 and TRBJ1-6, with D possibly being TRBD1 (5 bases). The sequencing input was peripheral blood. The sequence derives from an elderly woman with active or convalescent COVID-19. In nucleotides, the CDR3 is TGTGCCAGCAGCCAGGCAAGGGGCAGCCTCACACACCTCCACTTT. This gives the protein CASSQARGSLTHLHF.